Below, 8 T cell receptor beta chains from the same sample are listed, as sequenced in a study of cytomegalovirus exposure and HLA in healthy donors (dated by TCRdb to 2016 to 2017). Library generation was performed with the immunoSEQ multiplex PCR assay. For the multiplex PCR, a mixture combining 60 forward primers for TCR Vbeta segments and 13 reverse primers for TCR Jbeta segments was used. TCRdb mirrors the immuneACCESS table, restricted to in-frame sequences. Some clones are absent from its copies; in checked studies, under half trace to an unresolved V gene, and the reason for the others is unknown. A total of 150,000 to 170,000 clones appear in this sample, approximately 72% of them only once. The leading ten clones occupy over 1.1% of the sample. Specimen: PBMCs. Receptors were obtained from a young man in good health and CMV-seronegative.

Worth noting for this clone: The junction shows a germline mismatch at one end, possibly a read error. The chain uses TRBV6-5 and TRBJ2-7, with TRBD1 as a possible D gene (6 bases). Germline assignment: CDR1 MNHEY and CDR2 SVGAGI. This CDR3 region has 10 residues. The CDR3 spells CASSYLEGGF. CDR3 in DNA: TGTGCCAGCAGTTACTTGGAAGGGGGCTTC.

There are a few counts of this clone. The genes are TRBV5-4 and TRBJ1-2, with TRBD1 identical over 7 bases. The germline V gene has CDR1 SGHNT and CDR2 YYREEE (reference sequence). This CDR3 is 15 amino acids long. With 0 bases clipped from V and 6 bases from J, the junction kept 8 bases outside the gene matches. The CDR3 region is CASSLDVTGMNGYTF. For the CDR3, the DNA is TGTGCCAGCAGCTTGGATGTGACAGGGATGAATGGCTACACCTTC.

Only a few counts were recorded for this clone. DNA of the CDR3: TGTGCCAGCAGCTACGTTATGGACACCATATATTTT. It translates to CASSYVMDTIYF. The chain carries TRBV2 and TRBJ1-3; D uncertain. Germline V gene sequence: CDR1 SNHLY, CDR2 FYNNEI. V was clipped by 6 bases and J by 8 bases, with 11 bases between them. This CDR3 region has 12 residues.

This chain uses TRBV5-1 with TRBJ2-5, with 15 bases matching TRBD2. TRBJ2-7 matches the DNA end more closely, so the J call is doubtful. This CDR3 has 16 amino acids. Germline lookup yields CDR1 SGHRS and CDR2 YFSETQ. The CDR3 nucleotides are TGCGCCAGCCAAGGACTAGCGGGAGGGAGCTCCTACGAGCAGTACTTC. Encoded protein: CASQGLAGGSSYEQYF.

The genes are TRBV6-1 and TRBJ1-1, with D unclear. V was shortened by 0 bases and J by 1 base, with 12 bases between the two germline ends. Germline V gene lookup returns CDR1 MNHNS and CDR2 SASEGT. This CDR3 spans 16 amino acids. The CDR3 sequence is CASSEASYGGNTEAFF. CDR3 DNA: TGTGCCAGCAGTGAAGCGTCATACGGTGGGAACACTGAAGCTTTCTTT.

The J gene is TRBJ1-2, the V gene TRBV7-2, with a possible D match to TRBD1 (5 bases). CDR1 is SGHTA and CDR2 is FQGNSA in the germline V gene. The CDR3 sequence is 14 residues long. V was cut by 3 bases and J by 2 bases, with 10 bases left in between. The CDR3 loop is CASSFQGGNYGYTF. Written as DNA, the CDR3 is TGTGCCAGCAGCTTTCAGGGAGGGAACTATGGCTACACCTTC.

The chain is built from TRBV15 and TRBJ2-5; D may be TRBD1 (6 bases). There are 13 residues in the CDR3. Germline CDR1 LNHNV, CDR2 YYDKDF (reference sequence). Trimming took 3 bases from V and 7 from J, leaving 12 bases between them. The CDR3 is CATSSTGSATQYF. As DNA, the CDR3 is TGTGCCACCAGCAGTACAGGGTCCGCGACCCAGTACTTC.

J is TRBJ1-3 and V is TRBV10-3; no clear D gene. The ends were cut back, 7 bases at V and 6 bases at J, with 13 bases in the middle. This CDR3 is 13 amino acids long. Germline CDR1 ENHRY, CDR2 SYGVKD. The CDR3 nucleotides read TGTGCCATCACGGGGTACGGGGAAAACACCATATATTTT. It translates to CAITGYGENTIYF.